These 22 T cell receptor beta chains originate from one sample sequenced in a study of early T cells in non-severe SARS-CoV-2 infection. TCRdb itself ran the 5' RACE reads through MiXCR, one entry per CDR3 protein. The sample carries approximately 56,000 distinct CDR3 sequences, approximately 15% recorded once. The material was whole blood, obtained at baseline. The origin of the receptors is an adult who was a healthcare worker with PCR-confirmed SARS-CoV-2 infection or an uninfected control (not recorded which).

The V and J genes are TRBV6-6 and TRBJ1-3; D may be TRBD1 (6 bases). V shed 6 bases and J shed 0 bases, with 18 bases lying between them. The CDR3 has 17 residues. CDR1 is MNHNY and CDR2 is SVGAGI in the germline V gene (reference sequence). CDR3 bases: TGTGCCAGCAGCCACCTGGGACACCGTTCCTCTGGAAACACCATATATTTT. This sequence encodes CASSHLGHRSSGNTIYF.

J is TRBJ1-3 and V is TRBV9, with 7 bases aligning to TRBD1. V dropped 3 bases and J dropped 0; count of bases not matched to a gene: 3. CDR1 and CDR2 (germline): SGDLS, YYNGEE. The CDR3 has 15 residues. The CDR3 protein is CASSAGDSSGNTIYF. CDR3 in DNA: TGTGCCAGCAGCGCAGGGGACAGCTCTGGAAACACCATATATTTT.

The chain carries TRBV10-3 and TRBJ2-3, with D possibly TRBD2 on 6 matching bases. CDR1 and CDR2 from the germline V gene are ENHRY and SYGVKD. Between the trimmed V and J ends, which lost 8 bases and 6 bases, there was a span of 9 bases. The CDR3 length is 11 residues. Here the CDR3 reads CAISSVDTQYF. The CDR3 DNA is TGTGCCATCTCTAGCGTGGATACGCAGTATTTT.

This clonotype was detected ten times or more. The chain recombines TRBV30 with TRBJ1-1; 7 bases map to TRBD1. The germline V gene has CDR1 GTSNPN and CDR2 SVGIG (reference sequence). V dropped 2 bases and J dropped 1; count of bases not matched to a gene: 7. This CDR3 comprises 15 residues. This CDR3 reads CAWSTGERQNTEAFF. The CDR3 nucleotides read TGTGCCTGGAGTACAGGGGAAAGACAGAACACTGAAGCTTTCTTT.

At least ten counts were recorded for this clonotype. V is TRBV12-3 or TRBV12-4 and J is TRBJ2-1; 7 nucleotides align to TRBD2. This CDR3 region has 14 residues. V gave up 1 base and J gave up 9 bases; unmatched junction bases: 6. This chain's CDR3 is CASSLGWTRTEQFF. Written as DNA, the CDR3 is TGTGCCAGCAGTTTAGGATGGACTAGAACTGAGCAGTTCTTC.

This clonotype was counted at least ten times. The chain combines TRBV30 with TRBJ2-1, with TRBD2 matching over 8 bases. Trimming removed 2 bases from V and 7 bases from J; junction bases left unmatched: 7. The CDR3 runs 14 residues. CDR1 is GTSNPN and CDR2 is SVGIG in the germline V gene (reference sequence). Here the CDR3 DNA reads TGTGCCTGGAGTCGGTTAGCGGGGATGAATGAGCAGTTCTTC. It specifies CAWSRLAGMNEQFF.

J is TRBJ2-7 and V is TRBV20-1; D perhaps matches TRBD1 (6 bases). Germline CDR1 DFQATT, CDR2 SNEGSKA (reference sequence). This CDR3 comprises 12 residues. The CDR3 reads CSVNGQRYEQYF. DNA for the CDR3: TGCAGCGTTAATGGACAGAGATACGAGCAGTACTTC.

This clonotype has more than one count but fewer than ten. The chain is built from TRBV3-1 and TRBJ2-3; D ambiguous. The CDR3 sequence is 12 residues long. Trimming stripped 1 base from V and 10 bases from J, with 9 bases between. Germline V gives CDR1 LGHDT, CDR2 YNNKEL (reference sequence). Here the CDR3 reads CASSQASTPQYF. CDR3 nucleotides: TGTGCCAGCAGCCAAGCGTCCACGCCGCAGTATTTT.

This clonotype appeared a few times. The chain links TRBV28 to TRBJ1-6; TRBD1 is a possible D gene (5 bases). Germline V CDR1 and CDR2: MDHEN, SYDVKM. The length of the CDR3 is 14 residues. Trimming shortened V by 2 bases and J by 5 bases, and 7 bases separated the two germline ends. The CDR3: CASSLLQDNSPLHF. CDR3 nucleotide sequence: TGTGCCAGCAGTTTACTACAGGATAATTCACCCCTCCACTTT. Full variable domain (remainder filled in from reference TRBV28 and TRBJ1-6): DVKVTQSSRYLVKRTGEKVFLECVQDMDHENMFWYRQDPGLGLRLIYFSYDVKMKEKGDIPEGYSVSREKKERFSLILESASTNQTSMYLCASSLLQDNSPLHFGNGTRLTVT.

This clonotype was seen a few times. CDR3 region: CASSFFQGGTEAFF. CDR3 bases: TGTGCCAGCAGTTTTTTTCAGGGGGGCACTGAAGCTTTCTTT. This chain connects TRBV28 to TRBJ1-1; 7 nucleotides line up with TRBD1. The CDR3 loop spans 14 amino acids. CDR1 and CDR2 from the germline V gene are MDHEN and SYDVKM. Germline trimming cut 3 bases from V and 4 bases from J; bases unmatched to any gene: 5.

This clonotype was observed a few times. The V and J genes are TRBV7-3 and TRBJ1-2; D might be TRBD1 (5 bases). The V and J ends lost 2 bases and 4 bases respectively, with 8 bases between them. The CDR3 length is 13 residues. CDR1 is SGHTA and CDR2 is FQGTGA in the germline V gene. The DNA of the CDR3 is TGTGCCAGCAGCTTAGGGGGGAGCTATGGCTACACCTTC. This translates into CASSLGGSYGYTF.

This rearrangement joins TRBV6-1 to TRBJ2-3; the match to TRBD1 covers 9 bases. The CDR3 runs 15 residues. Germline V gene data show CDR1 as MNHNS and CDR2 as SASEGT. After removal of 4 bases from V and 3 bases from J, the junction contained 5 bases not matched to a gene. The CDR3 region is CASSVRTGETDTQYF. The CDR3 DNA follows: TGTGCCAGCAGTGTTCGGACAGGGGAGACAGATACGCAGTATTTT.

The chain links TRBV11-2 to TRBJ2-7; 8 positions agree with TRBD2. CDR1 is SGHAT, CDR2 FQNNGV, per germline. The CDR3 spans 15 residues. J gave up 2 bases and V 1 base, and 4 bases lay outside the gene matches. The CDR3 sequence: CASSLGLANAYEQYF. In nucleotides, the CDR3 is TGTGCCAGCAGCTTAGGACTAGCGAACGCCTACGAGCAGTACTTC.

The V and J genes are TRBV11-2 and TRBJ2-3; the D gene is possibly TRBD1 (8 bases). Germline V gene sequence: CDR1 SGHAT, CDR2 FQNNGV. V was cut by 0 bases and J by 8 bases, with 12 bases left in between. This CDR3 region has 14 residues. The CDR3 nucleotides are TGTGCCAGCAGCTTAGAACAGGGGGGGGCTACGCAGTATTTT. Translating gives CASSLEQGGATQYF.

This clonotype appeared many times. The V gene is TRBV7-9, the J gene TRBJ2-7; 8 bases agree with TRBD1. Germline V gives CDR1 SEHNR, CDR2 FQNEAQ (reference sequence). The CDR3 spans 15 residues. The ends lost 3 bases at V and 6 bases at J; junction bases unmatched: 10. The CDR3 loop is CASSLLGQGPGEQYF. The CDR3 bases are TGTGCCAGCAGCTTGCTCGGACAGGGCCCGGGCGAGCAGTACTTC.

This clonotype was picked up a small number of times. The chain employs TRBV7-9 and TRBJ1-1; D not certain. Looked up from germline, CDR1 is SEHNR and CDR2 is FQNEAQ (reference sequence). The CDR3 is made up of 14 amino acids. Trimming removed 4 bases from V and 0 bases from J, with 9 bases in between. The CDR3 coding sequence is TGTGCCAGCAGCTCACAGCGATTGAACACTGAAGCTTTCTTT. Residues: CASSSQRLNTEAFF.

This clonotype was seen only once. The chain couples TRBV5-6 to TRBJ2-7; 9 nucleotides match TRBD2. The germline CDR1 and CDR2 sequences are SGHDT and YYEEEE. CDR3 length: 16 amino acids. V gave up 0 bases and J gave up 9 bases; unmatched junction bases: 13. The CDR3 spells CASSLDVGTSPLGQYF. The CDR3 DNA sequence: TGTGCCAGCAGCTTGGATGTCGGGACTAGCCCACTGGGGCAGTACTTC.

The table lists this clonotype with many counts. V usage is TRBV20-1 and J usage is TRBJ2-1, with TRBD2 matching 13 bases. CDR1 is DFQATT and CDR2 is SNEGSKA in the germline V gene (reference sequence). CDR3 size: 15 residues. J lost 4 bases, V lost 3 bases, and 3 bases had no gene match. The CDR3 region has the DNA TGCAGTGCTAGCCCGACTAGCGGGGGGTACAATGAGCAGTTCTTC. Protein: CSASPTSGGYNEQFF.

This clonotype turned up a few times. This chain joins TRBV5-1 and TRBJ2-2; no definite D call. Germline CDR1 reads SGHRS; CDR2 reads YFSETQ. V shed 0 bases and J shed 1 base, with 7 bases lying between them. The CDR3 is 15 residues long. Written as DNA, the CDR3 is TGCGCCAGCAGCTTGGGATACAGGAACACCGGGGAGCTGTTTTTT. Its translation is CASSLGYRNTGELFF.

This clonotype was observed a handful of times. The V call is TRBV5-6, the J call TRBJ2-1; D ambiguous. This CDR3 is built from 12 residues. The germline V gene has CDR1 SGHDT and CDR2 YYEEEE. V lost 1 base to trimming and J lost 7 bases, with 6 bases between them. Written as DNA, the CDR3 is TGTGCCAGCAGCTTGTGGCTGAATGAGCAGTTCTTC. This gives the protein CASSLWLNEQFF.

This chain joins TRBV5-1 and TRBJ1-2; D is uncertain. The CDR3 is 13 amino acids. Germline lookup yields CDR1 SGHRS and CDR2 YFSETQ. Trimming stripped 3 bases from V and 7 bases from J, with 13 bases between. CDR3 region: CASSSDTPAGYTF. CDR3 bases: TGCGCCAGCAGCTCCGACACCCCTGCTGGCTACACCTTC.

This clonotype was observed a few times. The chain joins TRBV12-3 or TRBV12-4 to TRBJ2-3; 7 nucleotides agree with TRBD2. The CDR3 consists of 15 residues. J lost 2 bases, V lost 6 bases, and 8 bases had no gene match. CDR3 in amino acids: CASRNGGGTTDTQYF. The CDR3, as DNA: TGTGCCAGCAGAAACGGCGGGGGTACCACAGATACGCAGTATTTT.